This TCR beta chain was identified during a study of blood T cell repertoires in COVID-19. Study overall: Sites in the United States, Italy and Spain provided acute and convalescent COVID-19 samples. Sample material is recorded as cDNA or gDNA derived from T cells, B-cell-depleted T cells, or PBMCs.

How the authors handled the data: Nucleated cell counts were estimated from reference gene primer amplification. Generated by immunoSEQ multiplex PCR, the TCRdb table keeps only in-frame clones and is missing some. D and trimming were read from the DNA, whereas the V and J calls and clone size are those reported in that table. The data hold 100,000 or so clones, with approximately 83% observed a single time. Germline values: CDR1 LGHDT, CDR2 YNNKEL (reference sequence). This CDR3 has 16 residues. Trimming cost V 5 bases and J 6 bases; bases outside gene matches: 14. Sequencing input: peripheral blood. The chain combines TRBV3-1 (or the pseudogene TRBV3-2) with TRBJ1-2; TRBD1 agrees at 8 bases. The origin of this receptor is a man aged 50 to 60 with acute or convalescent COVID-19. In DNA, the CDR3 is TGTGCCAGCAGCACCAAATCCCAGGACAGGGAAAATGGCTACACCTTC. This codes for CASSTKSQDRENGYTF.